A selection of T cell receptor beta chains follows, all from one sample in a study of blood T cell repertoires in COVID-19. Profiling relied on immunoSEQ multiplex PCR, and the TCRdb table lists in-frame clones only, not all of them. The sample has over 200,000 clones; about 83% are singletons. Sequencing input: peripheral blood. The receptors stem from a woman in her forties or fifties with acute or convalescent COVID-19. CDR3s include the opening cysteine and the closing phenylalanine or tryptophan. Fields, in order: J gene, V gene, clone size, CDR3 protein. Expanded clones are given a class, and other clones once, few, many or no size at all.

J: TRBJ2-3
V: TRBV9
size: -
CDR3: CASSANRPGTSSPDTQYF

J: TRBJ2-1
V: TRBV5-4
size: -
CDR3: CAAGREQFF

J: TRBJ1-5
V: TRBV23-1
size: -
CDR3: CASSRPAGQGNQPQHF

J: TRBJ2-7
V: TRBV19
size: -
CDR3: CASSIMGLAGDEQYF

J: TRBJ2-2
V: TRBV3-1/TRBV3-2
size: -
CDR3: CASSQARSRGTGELFF

J: TRBJ1-3
V: TRBV7-6
size: -
CDR3: CASSSHRNTIYF

J: TRBJ1-2
V: TRBV10-2
size: -
CDR3: CASSDQGTGADYGYTF

J: TRBJ2-7
V: TRBV2
size: -
CDR3: CATTLLGLEQYF

J: TRBJ2-7
V: TRBV5-1
size: few
CDR3: CASSLGGGGYEQYF

J: TRBJ2-3
V: TRBV11-2
size: -
CDR3: CASSFGQGRTDTQYF

J: TRBJ1-4
V: TRBV13
size: -
CDR3: CASSLVPGANEKLFF

J: TRBJ1-1
V: TRBV19
size: -
CDR3: CATRQGVTEAFF

J: TRBJ2-1
V: TRBV11-2
size: -
CDR3: CASSLSFPADRTEQFF

J: TRBJ2-7
V: TRBV9
size: once
CDR3: CASSGFPGGSNEQYF

J: TRBJ1-1
V: TRBV27
size: -
CDR3: CASRLQGLNTEAFF